This paragraph reports one TCR beta chain. The data were obtained in a study of blood T cell repertoires in COVID-19. Across the whole study: Donors in the United States, Italy and Spain gave samples during acute or convalescent COVID-19.

As processed by the authors: Estimation of nucleated cell counts was performed using reference gene primer amplification. TCRdb's copy holds only in-frame clones and misses some; the assay was immunoSEQ multiplex PCR. The V and J calls and the clone size are those of that table, but D and trimming were determined from the DNA. The sample carries 150,000 to 200,000 clones, around 80% recorded once. Sequencing input: peripheral blood. The sequence derives from a man under 40 with active or convalescent COVID-19.

The CDR3 region has the DNA TGTGCCAGCAGAGACCGGACAGGGGGCGCGGGCGGCTACACCTTC. Its protein product is CASRDRTGGAGGYTF. The chain carries TRBV27 and TRBJ1-2, with 11 nucleotides matching TRBD1. The CDR3 runs 15 residues. CDR1 is MNHEY and CDR2 is SMNVEV in the germline V gene (reference sequence). The junction had 11 bases not matched to a gene; V was cut back by 6 bases and J by 8 bases.